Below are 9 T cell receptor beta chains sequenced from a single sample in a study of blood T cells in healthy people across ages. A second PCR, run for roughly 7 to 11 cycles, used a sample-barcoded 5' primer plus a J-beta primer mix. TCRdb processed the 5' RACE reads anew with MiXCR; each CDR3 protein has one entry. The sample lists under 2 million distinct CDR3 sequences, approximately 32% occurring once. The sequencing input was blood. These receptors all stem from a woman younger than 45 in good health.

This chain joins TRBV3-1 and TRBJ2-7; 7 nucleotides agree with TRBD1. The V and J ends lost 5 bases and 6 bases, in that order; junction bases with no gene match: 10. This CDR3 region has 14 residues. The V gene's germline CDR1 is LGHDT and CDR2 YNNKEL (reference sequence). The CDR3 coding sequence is TGTGCCAGCAGCGATCGAGGGACAGCCGCCGAGCAGTACTTC. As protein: CASSDRGTAAEQYF.

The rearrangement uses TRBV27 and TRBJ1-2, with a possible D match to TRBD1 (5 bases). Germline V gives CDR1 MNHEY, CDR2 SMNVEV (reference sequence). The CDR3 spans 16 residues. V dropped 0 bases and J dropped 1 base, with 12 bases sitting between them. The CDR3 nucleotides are TGTGCCAGCAGTTTATCTTCCCCGACAGTTAACTATGGCTACACCTTC. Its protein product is CASSLSSPTVNYGYTF.

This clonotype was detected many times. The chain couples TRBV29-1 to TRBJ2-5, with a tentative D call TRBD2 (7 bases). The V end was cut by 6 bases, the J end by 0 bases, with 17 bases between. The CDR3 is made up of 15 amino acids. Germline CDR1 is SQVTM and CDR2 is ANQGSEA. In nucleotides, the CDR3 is TGCAGCGTCGAGGGGGGGCCACCCAACCAAGAGACCCAGTACTTC. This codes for CSVEGGPPNQETQYF.

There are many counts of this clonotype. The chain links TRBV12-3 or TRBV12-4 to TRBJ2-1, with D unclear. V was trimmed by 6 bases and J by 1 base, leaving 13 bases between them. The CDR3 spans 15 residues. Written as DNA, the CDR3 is TGTGCCAGCAGCCCCGGCGGTCGGTCCTACAATGAGCAGTTCTTC. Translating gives CASSPGGRSYNEQFF.

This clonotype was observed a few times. CDR3 coding DNA: TGCGCCAGCAGCCTCGGACAGGGGAAGAATGAGCAGTTCTTC. This encodes CASSLGQGKNEQFF. The gene calls are TRBV5-1 and TRBJ2-1; 9 bases align to TRBD1. This CDR3 comprises 14 residues. V was clipped by 4 bases and J by 7 bases; unmatched bases: 6. Germline V CDR1 and CDR2: SGHRS, YFSETQ.

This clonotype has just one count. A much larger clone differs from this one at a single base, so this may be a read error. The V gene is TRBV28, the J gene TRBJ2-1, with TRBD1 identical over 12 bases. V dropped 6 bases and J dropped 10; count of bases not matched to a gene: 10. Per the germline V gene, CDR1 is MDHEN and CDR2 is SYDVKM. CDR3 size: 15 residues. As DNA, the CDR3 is TGTGCCAGCAGACTCTTGGGACAGGGGGCTTACGAGCAGTTCTTC. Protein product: CASRLLGQGAYEQFF.

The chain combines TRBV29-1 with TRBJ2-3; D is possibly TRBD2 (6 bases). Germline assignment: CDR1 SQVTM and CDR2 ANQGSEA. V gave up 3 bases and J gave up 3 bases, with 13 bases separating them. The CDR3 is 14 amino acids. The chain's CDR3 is CSVEGLALTDTQYF. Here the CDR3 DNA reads TGCAGCGTTGAGGGGCTAGCGCTTACAGATACGCAGTATTTT.

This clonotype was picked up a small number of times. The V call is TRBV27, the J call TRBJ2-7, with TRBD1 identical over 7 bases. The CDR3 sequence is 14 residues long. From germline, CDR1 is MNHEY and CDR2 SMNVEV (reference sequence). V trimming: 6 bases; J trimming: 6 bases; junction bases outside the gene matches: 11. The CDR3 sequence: CASRFEGAWGEQYF. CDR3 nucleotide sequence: TGTGCCAGCAGGTTCGAGGGGGCCTGGGGCGAGCAGTACTTC.

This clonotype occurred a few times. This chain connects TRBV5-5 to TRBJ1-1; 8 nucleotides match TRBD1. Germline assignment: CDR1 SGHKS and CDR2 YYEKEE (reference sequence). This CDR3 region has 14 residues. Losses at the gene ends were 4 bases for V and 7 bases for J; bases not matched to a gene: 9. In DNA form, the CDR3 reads TGTGCCAGCAGCGATCCACAACAGGGGGTTGAAGCTTTCTTT. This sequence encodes CASSDPQQGVEAFF.